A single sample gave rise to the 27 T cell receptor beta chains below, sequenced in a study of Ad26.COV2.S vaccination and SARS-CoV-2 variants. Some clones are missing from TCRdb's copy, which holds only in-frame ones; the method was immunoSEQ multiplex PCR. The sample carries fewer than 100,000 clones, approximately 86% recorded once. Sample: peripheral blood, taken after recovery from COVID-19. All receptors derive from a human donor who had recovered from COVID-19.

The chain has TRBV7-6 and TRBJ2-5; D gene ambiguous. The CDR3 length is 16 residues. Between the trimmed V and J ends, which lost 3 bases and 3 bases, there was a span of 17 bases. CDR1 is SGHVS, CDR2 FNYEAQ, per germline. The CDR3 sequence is CASSLAPGTRKETQYF. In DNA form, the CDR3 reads TGTGCCAGCAGCTTGGCCCCCGGTACTCGAAAAGAGACCCAGTACTTC.

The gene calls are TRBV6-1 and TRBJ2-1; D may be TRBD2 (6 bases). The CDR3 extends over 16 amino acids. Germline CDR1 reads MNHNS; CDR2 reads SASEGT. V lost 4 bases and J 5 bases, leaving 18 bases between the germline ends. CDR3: CASSVERRGMDNEQFF. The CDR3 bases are TGTGCCAGCAGTGTTGAACGGAGGGGCATGGACAATGAGCAGTTCTTC.

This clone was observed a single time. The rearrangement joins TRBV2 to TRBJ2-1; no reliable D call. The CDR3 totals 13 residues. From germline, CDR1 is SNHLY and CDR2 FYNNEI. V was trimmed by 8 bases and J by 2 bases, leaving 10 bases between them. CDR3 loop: CASGLTPYNEQFF. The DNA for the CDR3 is TGTGCCAGCGGGCTGACCCCCTACAATGAGCAGTTCTTC.

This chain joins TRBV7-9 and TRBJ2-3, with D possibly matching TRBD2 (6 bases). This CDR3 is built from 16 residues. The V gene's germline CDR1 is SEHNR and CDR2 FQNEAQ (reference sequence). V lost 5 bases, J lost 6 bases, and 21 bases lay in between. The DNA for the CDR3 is TGTGCCAGCAGCCCGCGGGATAGCACATTCCGGGATACGCAGTATTTT. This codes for CASSPRDSTFRDTQYF.

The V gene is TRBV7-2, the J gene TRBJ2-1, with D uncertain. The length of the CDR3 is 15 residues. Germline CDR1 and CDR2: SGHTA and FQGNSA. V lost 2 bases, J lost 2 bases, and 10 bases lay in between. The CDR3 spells CASSLSLGPYNEQFF. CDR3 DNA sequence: TGTGCCAGCAGCTTAAGTCTAGGGCCCTACAATGAGCAGTTCTTC.

The DNA of the CDR3 is TGTGCCAGCAGCTTATGGGCAGGCAACACTGAAGCTTTCTTT. Its protein product is CASSLWAGNTEAFF. The V and J genes are TRBV7-3 and TRBJ1-1; no firm D call. The CDR3 is made up of 14 amino acids. V lost 2 bases and J lost 2, with 9 bases in between. CDR1 SGHTA and CDR2 FQGTGA come from the germline V gene.

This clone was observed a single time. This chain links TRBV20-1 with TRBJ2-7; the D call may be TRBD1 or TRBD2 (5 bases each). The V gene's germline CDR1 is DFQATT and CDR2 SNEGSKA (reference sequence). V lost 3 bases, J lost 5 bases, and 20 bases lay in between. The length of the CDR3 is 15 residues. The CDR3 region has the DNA TGCAGTGCTAGTTACAGCCCGGGGCAGGCCCACGAGCAGTACTTC. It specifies CSASYSPGQAHEQYF.

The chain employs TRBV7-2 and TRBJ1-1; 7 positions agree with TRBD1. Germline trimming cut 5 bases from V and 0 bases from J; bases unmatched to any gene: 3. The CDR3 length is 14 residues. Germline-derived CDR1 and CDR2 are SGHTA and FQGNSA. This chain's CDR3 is CASSEGTVNTEAFF. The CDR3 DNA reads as TGTGCCAGCAGCGAAGGGACAGTGAACACTGAAGCTTTCTTT.

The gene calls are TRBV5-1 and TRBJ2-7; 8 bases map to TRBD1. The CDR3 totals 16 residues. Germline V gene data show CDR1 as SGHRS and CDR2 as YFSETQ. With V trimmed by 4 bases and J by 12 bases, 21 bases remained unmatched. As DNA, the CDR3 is TGCGCCAGCAGCCGAATGACCGGGACAGGACTGGACGAAGCGTACTTC. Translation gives CASSRMTGTGLDEAYF.

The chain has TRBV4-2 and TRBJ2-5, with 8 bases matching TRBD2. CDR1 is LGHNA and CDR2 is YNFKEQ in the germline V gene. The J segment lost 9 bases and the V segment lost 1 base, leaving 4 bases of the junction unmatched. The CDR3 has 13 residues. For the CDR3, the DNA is TGTGCCAGCAGCCAAGTTACCGGGGGGGCCCAGTACTTC. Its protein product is CASSQVTGGAQYF.

This chain's CDR3 is CASSKGKVDYGYTF. The CDR3 nucleotides are TGTGCCAGCAGCAAAGGCAAGGTCGACTATGGCTACACCTTC. The V and J genes are TRBV21-1 and TRBJ1-2. TRBV21-1 is annotated as a pseudogene. CDR3 size: 14 residues.

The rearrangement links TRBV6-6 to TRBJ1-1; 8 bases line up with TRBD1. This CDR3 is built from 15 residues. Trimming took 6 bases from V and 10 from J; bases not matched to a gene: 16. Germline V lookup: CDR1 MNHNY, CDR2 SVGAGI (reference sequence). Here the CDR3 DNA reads TGTGCCAGCAGGGGCACCGGGCAGGGGGCGAAGGGAGCTTTCTTT. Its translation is CASRGTGQGAKGAFF.

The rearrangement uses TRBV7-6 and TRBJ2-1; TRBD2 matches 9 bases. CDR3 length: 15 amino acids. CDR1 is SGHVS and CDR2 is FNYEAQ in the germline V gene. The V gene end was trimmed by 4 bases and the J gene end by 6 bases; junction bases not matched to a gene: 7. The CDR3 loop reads CASSSLAGIFNEQFF. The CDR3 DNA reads TGTGCCAGCAGCTCCCTAGCGGGAATCTTCAATGAGCAGTTCTTC.

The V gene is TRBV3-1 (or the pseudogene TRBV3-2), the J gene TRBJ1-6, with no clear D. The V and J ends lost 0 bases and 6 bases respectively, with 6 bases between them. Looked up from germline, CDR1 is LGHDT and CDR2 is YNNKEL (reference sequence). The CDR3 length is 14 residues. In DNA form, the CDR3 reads TGTGCCAGCAGCCAAGACAACAGTAATTCACCCCTCCACTTT. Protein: CASSQDNSNSPLHF.

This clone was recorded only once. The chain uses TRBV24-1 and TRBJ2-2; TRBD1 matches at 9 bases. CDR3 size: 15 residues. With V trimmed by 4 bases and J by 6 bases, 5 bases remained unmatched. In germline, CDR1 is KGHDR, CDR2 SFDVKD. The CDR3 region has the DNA TGTGCCACCAGTGAATGGGACAGGGAGGCCGGGGAGCTGTTTTTT. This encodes CATSEWDREAGELFF.

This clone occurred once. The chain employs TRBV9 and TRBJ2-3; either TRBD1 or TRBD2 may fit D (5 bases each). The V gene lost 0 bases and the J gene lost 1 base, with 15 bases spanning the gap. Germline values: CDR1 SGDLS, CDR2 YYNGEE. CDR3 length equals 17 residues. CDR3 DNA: TGTGCCAGCAGCGTAGGGGGGTCAGGGAGAGGCACAGATACGCAGTATTTT. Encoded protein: CASSVGGSGRGTDTQYF.

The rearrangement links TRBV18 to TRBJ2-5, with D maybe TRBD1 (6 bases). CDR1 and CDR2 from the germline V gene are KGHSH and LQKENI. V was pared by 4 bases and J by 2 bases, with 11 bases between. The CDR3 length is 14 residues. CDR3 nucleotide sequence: TGTGCCAGCTCACTACAGGGCCCACAAGAGACCCAGTACTTC. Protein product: CASSLQGPQETQYF. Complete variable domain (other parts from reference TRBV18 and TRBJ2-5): NAGVMQNPRHLVRRRGQEARLRCSPMKGHSHVYWYRQLPEEGLKFMVYLQKENIIDESGMPKERFSAEFPKEGPSILRIQQVVRGDSAAYFCASSLQGPQETQYFGPGTRLLVL.

CDR3 DNA: TGTGCCAGCAGCCAAGATCGGGATCAGCCCCAGCATTTT. It specifies CASSQDRDQPQHF. The chain links TRBV4-2 to TRBJ1-5; D not certain. This CDR3 is built from 13 residues. V lost 0 bases, J lost 5 bases, and 5 bases lay in between. The germline V gene has CDR1 LGHNA and CDR2 YNFKEQ.

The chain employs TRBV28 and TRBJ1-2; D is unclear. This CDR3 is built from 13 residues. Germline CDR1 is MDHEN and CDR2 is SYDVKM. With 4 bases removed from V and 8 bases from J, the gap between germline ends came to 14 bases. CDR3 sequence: CASSWGDGRGYTF. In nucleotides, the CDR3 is TGTGCCAGCAGTTGGGGAGACGGCAGAGGCTACACCTTC.

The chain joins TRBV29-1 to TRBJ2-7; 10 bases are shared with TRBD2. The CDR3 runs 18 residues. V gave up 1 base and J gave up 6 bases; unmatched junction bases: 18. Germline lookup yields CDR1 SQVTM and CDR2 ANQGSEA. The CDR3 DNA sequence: TGCAGCGTTGAAGTCCCCCTAGCGGGGGCGCTCCGGGGGGGCGAGCAGTACTTC. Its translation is CSVEVPLAGALRGGEQYF.

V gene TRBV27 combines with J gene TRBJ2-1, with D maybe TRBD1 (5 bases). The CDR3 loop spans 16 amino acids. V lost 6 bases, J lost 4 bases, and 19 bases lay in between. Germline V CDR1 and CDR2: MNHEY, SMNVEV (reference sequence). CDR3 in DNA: TGTGCCAGCAGCGTCCGATGGGGCAACTTGTACAATGAGCAGTTCTTC. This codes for CASSVRWGNLYNEQFF.

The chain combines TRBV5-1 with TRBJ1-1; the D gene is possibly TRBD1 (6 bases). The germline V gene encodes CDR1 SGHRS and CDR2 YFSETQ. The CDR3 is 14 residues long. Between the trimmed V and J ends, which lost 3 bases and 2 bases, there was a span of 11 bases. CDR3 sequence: CASSSRGSNTEAFF. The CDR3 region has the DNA TGCGCCAGCAGCTCGAGGGGGAGTAACACTGAAGCTTTCTTT.

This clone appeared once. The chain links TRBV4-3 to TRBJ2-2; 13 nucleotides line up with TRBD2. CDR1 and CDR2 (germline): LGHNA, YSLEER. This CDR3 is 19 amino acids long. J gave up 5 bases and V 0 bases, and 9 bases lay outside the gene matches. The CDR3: CASSQDHVTSGRYTGELFF. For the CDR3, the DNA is TGCGCCAGCAGCCAAGATCATGTGACTAGCGGGAGGTATACCGGGGAGCTGTTTTTT.

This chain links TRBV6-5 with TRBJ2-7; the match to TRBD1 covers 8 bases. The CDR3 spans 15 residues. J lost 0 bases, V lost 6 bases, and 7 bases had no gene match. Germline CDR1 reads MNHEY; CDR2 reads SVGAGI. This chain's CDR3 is CASRASGTGSYEQYF. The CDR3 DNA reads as TGTGCCAGCAGGGCATCCGGGACAGGCTCCTACGAGCAGTACTTC.

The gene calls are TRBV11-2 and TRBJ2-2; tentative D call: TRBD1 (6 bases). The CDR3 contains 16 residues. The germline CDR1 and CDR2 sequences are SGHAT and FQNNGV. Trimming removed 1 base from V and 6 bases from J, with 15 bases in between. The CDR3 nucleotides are TGTGCCAGCAGCTTAGCTACAGGGTCGGGCGCCGGGGAGCTGTTTTTT. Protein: CASSLATGSGAGELFF.

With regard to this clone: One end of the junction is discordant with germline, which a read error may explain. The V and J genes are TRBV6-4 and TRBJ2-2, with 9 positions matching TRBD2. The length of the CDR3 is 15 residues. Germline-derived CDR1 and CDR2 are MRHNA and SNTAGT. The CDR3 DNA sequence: TGTGCCAGCAATGACGGGCTAGCGGGGACCGGGGAGCTGTTTTTT. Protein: CASNDGLAGTGELFF.

The chain's CDR3 is CSASNSRQSGANVLTF. The CDR3 DNA sequence: TGCAGTGCTAGTAATTCGCGGCAGTCTGGGGCCAACGTCCTGACTTTC. The chain links TRBV20-1 to TRBJ2-6; D not resolved. The CDR3 has 16 residues. Germline CDR1 DFQATT, CDR2 SNEGSKA (reference sequence). Trimming removed 3 bases at V and 1 base at J, with 13 bases between.